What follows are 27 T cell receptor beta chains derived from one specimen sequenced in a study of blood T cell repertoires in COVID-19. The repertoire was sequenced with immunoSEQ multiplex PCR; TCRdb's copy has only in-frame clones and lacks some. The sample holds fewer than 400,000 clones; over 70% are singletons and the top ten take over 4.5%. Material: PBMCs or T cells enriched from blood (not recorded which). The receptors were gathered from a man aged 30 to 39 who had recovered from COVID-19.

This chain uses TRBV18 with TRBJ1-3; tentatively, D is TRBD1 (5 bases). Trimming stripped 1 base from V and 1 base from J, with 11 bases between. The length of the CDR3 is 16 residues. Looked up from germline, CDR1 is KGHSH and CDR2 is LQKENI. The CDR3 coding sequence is TGTGCCAGCTCACCACGGACACACCAGTCTGGAAACACCATATATTTT. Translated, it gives CASSPRTHQSGNTIYF. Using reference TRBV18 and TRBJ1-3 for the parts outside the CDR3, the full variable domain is NAGVMQNPRHLVRRRGQEARLRCSPMKGHSHVYWYRQLPEEGLKFMVYLQKENIIDESGMPKERFSAEFPKEGPSILRIQQVVRGDSAAYFCASSPRTHQSGNTIYFGEGSWLTVV.

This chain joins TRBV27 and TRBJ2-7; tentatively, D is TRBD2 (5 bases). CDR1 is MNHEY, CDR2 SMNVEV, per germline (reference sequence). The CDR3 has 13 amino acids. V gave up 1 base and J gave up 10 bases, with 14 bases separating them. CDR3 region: CASSLLGSPGQYF. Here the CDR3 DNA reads TGTGCCAGCAGTTTATTGGGGAGCCCCGGCCAGTACTTC.

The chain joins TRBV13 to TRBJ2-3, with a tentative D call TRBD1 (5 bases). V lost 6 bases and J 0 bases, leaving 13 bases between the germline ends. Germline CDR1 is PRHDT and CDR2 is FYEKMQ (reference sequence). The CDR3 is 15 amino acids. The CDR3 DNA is TGTGCCAGCAGGTCCGCAGGGTCTAGCACAGATACGCAGTATTTT. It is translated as CASRSAGSSTDTQYF.

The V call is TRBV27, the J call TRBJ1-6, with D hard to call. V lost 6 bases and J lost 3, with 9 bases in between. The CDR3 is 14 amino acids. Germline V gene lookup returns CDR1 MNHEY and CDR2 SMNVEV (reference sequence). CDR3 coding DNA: TGTGCCAGCAGCTCGCAGGACTATAATTCACCCCTCCACTTT. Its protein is CASSSQDYNSPLHF.

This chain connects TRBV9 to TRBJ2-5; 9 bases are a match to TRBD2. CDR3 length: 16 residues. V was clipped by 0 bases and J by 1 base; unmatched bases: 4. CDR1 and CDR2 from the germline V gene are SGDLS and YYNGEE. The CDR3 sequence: CASSVGVTSGQETQYF. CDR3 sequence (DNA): TGTGCCAGCAGCGTAGGTGTGACTAGCGGCCAAGAGACCCAGTACTTC.

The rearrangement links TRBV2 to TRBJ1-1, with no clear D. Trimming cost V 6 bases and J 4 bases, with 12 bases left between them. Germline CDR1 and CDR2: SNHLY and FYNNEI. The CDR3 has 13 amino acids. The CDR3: CASRPGSRTEAFF. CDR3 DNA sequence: TGTGCCAGCAGACCGGGGTCCCGCACTGAAGCTTTCTTT.

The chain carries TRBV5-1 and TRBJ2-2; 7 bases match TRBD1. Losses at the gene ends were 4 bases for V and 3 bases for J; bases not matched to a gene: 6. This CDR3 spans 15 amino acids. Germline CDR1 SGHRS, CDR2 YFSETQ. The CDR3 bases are TGCGCCAGCAGCCCCGGACAGGAGGACACCGGGGAGCTGTTTTTT. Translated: CASSPGQEDTGELFF. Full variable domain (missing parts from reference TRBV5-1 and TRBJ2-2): KAGVTQTPRYLIKTRGQQVTLSCSPISGHRSVSWYQQTPGQGLQFLFEYFSETQRNKGNFPGRFSGRQFSNSRSEMNVSTLELGDSALYLCASSPGQEDTGELFFGEGSRLTVL.

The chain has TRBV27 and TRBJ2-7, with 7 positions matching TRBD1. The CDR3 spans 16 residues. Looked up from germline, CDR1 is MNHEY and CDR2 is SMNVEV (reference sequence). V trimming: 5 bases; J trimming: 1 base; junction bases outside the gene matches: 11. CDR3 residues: CASSQKGWDRSYEQYF. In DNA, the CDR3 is TGTGCCAGCAGTCAGAAAGGCTGGGACAGATCCTACGAGCAGTACTTC.

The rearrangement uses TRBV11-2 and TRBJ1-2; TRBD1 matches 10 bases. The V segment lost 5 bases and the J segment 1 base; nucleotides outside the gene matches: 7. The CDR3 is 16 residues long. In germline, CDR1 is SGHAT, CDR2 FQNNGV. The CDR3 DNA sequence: TGTGCCAGCAGCCCGCGACAGGGGGCTGTTAACTATGGCTACACCTTC. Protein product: CASSPRQGAVNYGYTF.

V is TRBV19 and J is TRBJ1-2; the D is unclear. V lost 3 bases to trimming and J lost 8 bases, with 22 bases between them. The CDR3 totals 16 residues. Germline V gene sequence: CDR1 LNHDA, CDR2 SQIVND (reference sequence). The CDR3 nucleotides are TGTGCCAGTAGTATTCGACCCCGGCGGCCCGGAGGGGGCTACACCTTC. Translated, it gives CASSIRPRRPGGGYTF.

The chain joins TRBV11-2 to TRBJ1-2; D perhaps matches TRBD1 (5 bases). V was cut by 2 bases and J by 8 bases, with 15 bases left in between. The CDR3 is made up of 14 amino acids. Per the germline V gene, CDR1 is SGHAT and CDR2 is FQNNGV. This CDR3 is CASSLWSRVDGYTF. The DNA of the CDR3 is TGTGCCAGCAGCTTATGGTCCAGGGTTGACGGCTACACCTTC. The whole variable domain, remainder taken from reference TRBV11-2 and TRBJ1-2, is EAGVAQSPRYKIIEKRQSVAFWCNPISGHATLYWYQQILGQGPKLLIQFQNNGVVDDSQLPKDRFSAERLKGVDSTLKIQPAKLEDSAVYLCASSLWSRVDGYTFGSGTRLTVV.

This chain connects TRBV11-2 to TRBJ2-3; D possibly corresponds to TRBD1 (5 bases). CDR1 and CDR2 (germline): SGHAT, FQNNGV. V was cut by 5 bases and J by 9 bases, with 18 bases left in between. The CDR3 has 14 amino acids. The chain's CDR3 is CASSLSPTVGTQYF. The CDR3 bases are TGTGCCAGCAGCCTATCCCCGACAGTCGGGACGCAGTATTTT.

CDR3 coding DNA: TGTGCCAGCAGTAAAAGACCCAGGGATGAGCAGTTCTTC. It yields the protein CASSKRPRDEQFF. The gene calls are TRBV7-9 and TRBJ2-1; weak D call: TRBD1 (5 bases). The CDR3 spans 13 residues. Germline CDR1 reads SEHNR; CDR2 reads FQNEAQ (reference sequence). V lost 6 bases and J 8 bases, leaving 14 bases between the germline ends.

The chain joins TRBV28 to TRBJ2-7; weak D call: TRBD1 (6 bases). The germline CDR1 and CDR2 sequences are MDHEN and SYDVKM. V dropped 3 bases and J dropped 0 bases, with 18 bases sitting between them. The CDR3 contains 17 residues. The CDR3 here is CASSLFWVADSSYEQYF. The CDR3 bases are TGTGCCAGCAGTTTGTTCTGGGTCGCGGACAGCTCCTACGAGCAGTACTTC. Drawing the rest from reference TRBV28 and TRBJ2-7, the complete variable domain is DVKVTQSSRYLVKRTGEKVFLECVQDMDHENMFWYRQDPGLGLRLIYFSYDVKMKEKGDIPEGYSVSREKKERFSLILESASTNQTSMYLCASSLFWVADSSYEQYFGPGTRLTVT.

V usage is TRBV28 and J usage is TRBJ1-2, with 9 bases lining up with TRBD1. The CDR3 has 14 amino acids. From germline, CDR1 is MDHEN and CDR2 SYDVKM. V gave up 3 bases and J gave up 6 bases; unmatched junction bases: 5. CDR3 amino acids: CASSFSDRGNGYTF. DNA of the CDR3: TGTGCCAGCAGTTTTTCGGACAGGGGTAATGGCTACACCTTC.

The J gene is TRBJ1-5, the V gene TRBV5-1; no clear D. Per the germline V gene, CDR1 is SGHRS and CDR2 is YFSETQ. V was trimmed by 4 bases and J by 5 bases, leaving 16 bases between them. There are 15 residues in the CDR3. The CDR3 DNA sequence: TGCGCCAGCAGCGGCTCTGAGGGAATAGATCAGCCCCAGCATTTT. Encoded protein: CASSGSEGIDQPQHF.

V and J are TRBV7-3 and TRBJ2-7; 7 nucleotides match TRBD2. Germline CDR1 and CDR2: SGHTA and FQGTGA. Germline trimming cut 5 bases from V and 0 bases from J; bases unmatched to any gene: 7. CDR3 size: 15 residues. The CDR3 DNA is TGTGCCAGCAGCCCCAGTCCGGGGGGCTCCTACGAGCAGTACTTC. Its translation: CASSPSPGGSYEQYF.

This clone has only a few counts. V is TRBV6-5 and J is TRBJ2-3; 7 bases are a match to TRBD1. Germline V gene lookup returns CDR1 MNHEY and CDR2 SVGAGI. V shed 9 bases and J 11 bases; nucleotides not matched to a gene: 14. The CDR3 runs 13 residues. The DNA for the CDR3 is TGTGCCAGTGAAGGGACAGCACGCTCTAGGCAGTATTTT. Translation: CASEGTARSRQYF.

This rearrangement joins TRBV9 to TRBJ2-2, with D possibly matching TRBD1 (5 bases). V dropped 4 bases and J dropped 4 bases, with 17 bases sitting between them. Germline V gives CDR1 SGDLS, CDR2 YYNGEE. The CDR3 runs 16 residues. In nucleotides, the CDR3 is TGTGCCAGCAGCTCTCTGAGTTGGGGCCCCACCGGGGAGCTGTTTTTT. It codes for CASSSLSWGPTGELFF.

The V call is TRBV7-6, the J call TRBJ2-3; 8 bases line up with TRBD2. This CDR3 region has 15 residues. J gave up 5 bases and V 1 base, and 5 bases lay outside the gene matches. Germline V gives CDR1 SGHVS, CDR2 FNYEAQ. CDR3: CASSLEPGLVDTQYF. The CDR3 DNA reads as TGTGCCAGCAGCTTAGAACCGGGACTAGTAGATACGCAGTATTTT.

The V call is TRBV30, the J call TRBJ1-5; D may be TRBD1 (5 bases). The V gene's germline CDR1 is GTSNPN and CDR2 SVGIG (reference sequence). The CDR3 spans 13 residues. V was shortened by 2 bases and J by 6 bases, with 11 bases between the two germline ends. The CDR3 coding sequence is TGTGCCTGGAGTACCCACAGGAGTCAGCCCCAGCATTTT. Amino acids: CAWSTHRSQPQHF.

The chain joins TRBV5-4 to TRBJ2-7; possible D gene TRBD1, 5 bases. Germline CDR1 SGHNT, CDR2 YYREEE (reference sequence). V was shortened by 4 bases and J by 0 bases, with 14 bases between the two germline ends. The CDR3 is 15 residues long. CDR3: CASSPTGTYSYEQYF. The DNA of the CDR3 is TGTGCCAGCAGCCCTACAGGTACTTACTCCTACGAGCAGTACTTC.

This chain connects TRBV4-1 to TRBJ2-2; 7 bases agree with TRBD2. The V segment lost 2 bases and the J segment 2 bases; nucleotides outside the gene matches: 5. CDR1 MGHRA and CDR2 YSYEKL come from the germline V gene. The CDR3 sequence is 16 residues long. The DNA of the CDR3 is TGCGCCAGCAGCCAATGGACGGGAGGAAACACCGGGGAGCTGTTTTTT. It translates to CASSQWTGGNTGELFF.

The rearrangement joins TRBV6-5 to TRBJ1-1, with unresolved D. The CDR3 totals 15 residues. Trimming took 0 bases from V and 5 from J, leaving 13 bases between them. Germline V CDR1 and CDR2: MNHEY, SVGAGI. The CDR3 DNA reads TGTGCCAGCAGTTACTCGATCGGGGTTGGGACTGAAGCTTTCTTT. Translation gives CASSYSIGVGTEAFF.

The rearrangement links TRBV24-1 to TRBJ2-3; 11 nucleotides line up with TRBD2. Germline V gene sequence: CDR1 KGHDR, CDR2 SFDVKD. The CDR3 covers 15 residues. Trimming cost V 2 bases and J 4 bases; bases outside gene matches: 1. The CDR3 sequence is CATSDSTSGADTQYF. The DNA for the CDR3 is TGTGCCACCAGTGATTCGACTAGCGGGGCAGATACGCAGTATTTT.

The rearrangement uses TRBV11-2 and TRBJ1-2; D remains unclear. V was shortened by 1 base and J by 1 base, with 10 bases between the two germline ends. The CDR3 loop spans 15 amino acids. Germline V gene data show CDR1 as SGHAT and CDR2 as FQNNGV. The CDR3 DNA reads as TGTGCCAGCAGCTTAGGGGCAGGCCTTAACTATGGCTACACCTTC. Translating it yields CASSLGAGLNYGYTF.

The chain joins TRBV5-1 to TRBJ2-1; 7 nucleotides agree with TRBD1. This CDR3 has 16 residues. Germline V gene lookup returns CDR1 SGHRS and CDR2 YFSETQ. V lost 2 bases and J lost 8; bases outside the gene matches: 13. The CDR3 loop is CASSLRFSEGAHEQFF. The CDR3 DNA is TGCGCCAGCAGCTTACGCTTTTCTGAGGGGGCGCATGAGCAGTTCTTC.